These 13 T cell receptor beta chains came from one sample sequenced in a study of blood T cell repertoires in COVID-19. Repertoires were generated with immunoSEQ multiplex PCR, while TCRdb's copy carries only in-frame clones and drops some. The sample carries around 290,000 clones, over 75% recorded once. Sequencing was done on a sample of peripheral blood. These TCRs come from a woman aged 45-59 years who had recovered from COVID-19.

V is TRBV7-2 and J is TRBJ1-2, with TRBD1 matching over 8 bases. V was pared by 4 bases and J by 8 bases, with 9 bases of the junction left unmatched. Germline V gives CDR1 SGHTA, CDR2 FQGNSA. CDR3 length: 14 residues. In DNA, the CDR3 is TGTGCCAGCAGCTCCGGACAGGGCGAGTTCGGCTACACCTTC. Its translation is CASSSGQGEFGYTF.

The chain employs TRBV10-3 and TRBJ1-1; D is unresolved. With 0 bases removed from V and 11 bases from J, the gap between germline ends came to 10 bases. The CDR3 spans 12 residues. CDR1 ENHRY and CDR2 SYGVKD come from the germline V gene. Here the CDR3 DNA reads TGTGCCATCAGTGAGTCTACAGCCTACGCTTTCTTT. As protein: CAISESTAYAFF.

This clone was observed a few times. CDR3 sequence reads: CASSAGRLNQPQHF. Written as DNA, the CDR3 is TGTGCCAGCAGCGCCGGGAGACTGAATCAGCCCCAGCATTTT. The chain carries TRBV2 and TRBJ1-5; the D is unclear. This CDR3 region has 14 residues. Trimming removed 6 bases from V and 4 bases from J, with 13 bases in between. CDR1 and CDR2 (germline): SNHLY, FYNNEI.

The chain has TRBV19 and TRBJ1-4; possible D gene TRBD1, 5 bases. With 5 bases removed from V and 5 bases from J, the gap between germline ends came to 15 bases. This CDR3 has 15 amino acids. The V gene's germline CDR1 is LNHDA and CDR2 SQIVND (reference sequence). CDR3 in DNA: TGTGCCAGTAGTTCTTCGACAGTACAAAATGAAAAACTGTTTTTT. Its translation is CASSSSTVQNEKLFF.

This chain uses TRBV9 with TRBJ1-2; possibly TRBD1 for D (5 bases). Germline V gene lookup returns CDR1 SGDLS and CDR2 YYNGEE. The ends were cut back, 4 bases at V and 7 bases at J, with 17 bases in the middle. The CDR3 spans 14 residues. CDR3 bases: TGTGCCAGCAGCACGACCACAGGTTCTCTTGGCTACACCTTC. It translates to CASSTTTGSLGYTF.

The genes are TRBV28 and TRBJ2-7; D is unresolved. The CDR3 consists of 14 residues. Per germline, CDR1 MDHEN and CDR2 SYDVKM. The V and J ends lost 1 base and 7 bases respectively, with 14 bases between them. CDR3: CASSLYSNSEEQYF. The CDR3 coding sequence is TGTGCCAGCAGTTTATACAGTAATTCAGAGGAGCAGTACTTC.

The rearrangement joins TRBV4-1 to TRBJ2-3; 9 bases map to TRBD1. Per germline, CDR1 MGHRA and CDR2 YSYEKL. This CDR3 is built from 18 residues. V was pared by 0 bases and J by 4 bases, with 11 bases of the junction left unmatched. The CDR3 DNA sequence: TGCGCCAGCAGCCAAGAAGGCCCGGGGACAGGGTTTGCAGATACGCAGTATTTT. This codes for CASSQEGPGTGFADTQYF.

The table lists this clone with a few counts. The V and J genes are TRBV20-1 and TRBJ2-1, with D possibly being TRBD1 (5 bases). V was pared by 6 bases and J by 9 bases, with 9 bases between. CDR3 length: 10 residues. From germline, CDR1 is DFQATT and CDR2 SNEGSKA (reference sequence). The CDR3 protein is CSAGAAEQFF. CDR3 DNA: TGCAGTGCAGGGGCCGCTGAGCAGTTCTTC.

This clone was seen a single time. The chain uses TRBV11-2 and TRBJ2-7; possible D gene TRBD1, 5 bases. CDR1 is SGHAT, CDR2 FQNNGV, per germline. V was cut by 4 bases and J by 6 bases, with 19 bases left in between. This CDR3 region has 15 residues. The CDR3 here is CASSSIGWQGGEQYF. As DNA, the CDR3 is TGTGCCAGCAGCTCTATCGGGTGGCAGGGTGGCGAGCAGTACTTC.

V is TRBV14 and J is TRBJ2-1; 7 nucleotides align to TRBD2. CDR3 length: 14 residues. V was pared by 8 bases and J by 0 bases, with 4 bases of the junction left unmatched. Germline CDR1 SGHDN, CDR2 FVKESK. The CDR3 sequence is CASQAGSSYNEQFF. The CDR3 bases are TGTGCCAGCCAAGCGGGGAGCTCCTACAATGAGCAGTTCTTC.

The chain recombines TRBV7-9 with TRBJ1-2; D remains ambiguous. Germline CDR1 and CDR2: SEHNR and FQNEAQ (reference sequence). The CDR3 consists of 14 residues. Trimming left V 3 bases short and J 4 bases short, with 12 bases between. DNA of the CDR3: TGTGCCAGCAGCTTTTTCTCCCGGGGCTATGGCTACACCTTC. It is translated as CASSFFSRGYGYTF.

The chain links TRBV7-7 to TRBJ2-1; TRBD1 agrees at 7 bases. CDR3 length: 15 residues. The junction had 13 bases not matched to a gene; V was cut back by 5 bases and J by 9 bases. Germline V gene data show CDR1 as SSHAT and CDR2 as FNYEAQ (reference sequence). The CDR3 protein is CASSKSTQGVSEQFF. As DNA, the CDR3 is TGTGCCAGCAGCAAATCAACCCAGGGGGTTAGTGAGCAGTTCTTC.

This sequence joins TRBV6-5 and TRBJ1-2; TRBD1 aligns across 10 bases. Germline values: CDR1 MNHEY, CDR2 SVGAGI. V lost 5 bases, J lost 3 bases, and 3 bases stayed unmatched. The CDR3 sequence is 14 residues long. The CDR3 region is CASSMTGGDYGYTF. In DNA form, the CDR3 reads TGTGCCAGCAGTATGACAGGGGGCGACTATGGCTACACCTTC.